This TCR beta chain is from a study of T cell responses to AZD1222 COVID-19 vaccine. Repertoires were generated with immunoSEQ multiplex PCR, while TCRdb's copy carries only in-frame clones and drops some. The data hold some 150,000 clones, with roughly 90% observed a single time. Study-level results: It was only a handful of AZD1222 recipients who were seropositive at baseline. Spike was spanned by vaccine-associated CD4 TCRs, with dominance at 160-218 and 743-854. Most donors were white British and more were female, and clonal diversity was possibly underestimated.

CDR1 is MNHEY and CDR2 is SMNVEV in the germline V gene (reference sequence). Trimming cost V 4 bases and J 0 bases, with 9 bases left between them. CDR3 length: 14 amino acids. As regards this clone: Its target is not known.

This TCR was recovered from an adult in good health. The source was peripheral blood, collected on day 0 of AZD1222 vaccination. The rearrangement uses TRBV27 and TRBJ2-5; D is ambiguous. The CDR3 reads CASSSAGYQETQYF. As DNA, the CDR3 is TGTGCCAGCAGTTCCGCTGGGTACCAAGAGACCCAGTACTTC.